The clone carrying this TCR beta chain was counted a few times. The sample originates from a study of cytomegalovirus exposure and HLA in healthy donors. Trimming cost V 0 bases and J 1 base, with 10 bases left between them. The CDR3 sequence is 15 residues long. Germline CDR1 is SGHRS and CDR2 is YFSETQ. Amplification used 60 Vbeta primers and 13 Jbeta primers. Libraries were prepared by immunoSEQ multiplex PCR; TCRdb keeps only in-frame clonotypes and omits some of them. The repertoire holds 75,000 to 100,000 clones, with 6% to 9% as singletons. The origin of this receptor is a man aged 50-59 years in good health and CMV-seronegative. V gene TRBV5-1 combines with J gene TRBJ1-2; D is perhaps TRBD1 (6 bases). Sequenced sample: PBMCs. The CDR3 sequence: CASSLEQGFNYGYTF. CDR3 nucleotides: TGCGCCAGCAGCTTGGAACAGGGCTTTAACTATGGCTACACCTTC.